The clone carrying this T cell receptor beta chain appeared a few times. What it binds is unknown. Constant-region reverse primers amplified full-length variable regions, followed by semi-nested Nested Universal Primer A PCR. TCRdb re-called the 5' RACE reads with MiXCR, one entry per CDR3 protein. The sample holds fewer than 80,000 distinct CDR3 sequences, under 25% seen once. Study-wide results and limits: Tumor memory CD4+ T cell TCR gene usage clustered with blood and lymph node memory CD4+ cells and lymph node naive CD4+ cells.

This CDR3 is 13 amino acids long. CDR1 SGDLS and CDR2 YYNGEE come from the germline V gene. The germline V and J ends were trimmed by 3 bases and 1 base, with 7 bases remaining between them. The TCR originated in a female donor with breast cancer. The sample consisted of memory CD4+ T cells sorted from a lymph node. This sample's subset: memory CD4+ T cells, CD4+CD45RO+CD25-. The chain joins TRBV9 to TRBJ1-2; D not resolved. CDR3 DNA sequence: TGTGCCAGCAGCGGAGAATTTAACTATGGCTACACCTTC. Its protein is CASSGEFNYGYTF.